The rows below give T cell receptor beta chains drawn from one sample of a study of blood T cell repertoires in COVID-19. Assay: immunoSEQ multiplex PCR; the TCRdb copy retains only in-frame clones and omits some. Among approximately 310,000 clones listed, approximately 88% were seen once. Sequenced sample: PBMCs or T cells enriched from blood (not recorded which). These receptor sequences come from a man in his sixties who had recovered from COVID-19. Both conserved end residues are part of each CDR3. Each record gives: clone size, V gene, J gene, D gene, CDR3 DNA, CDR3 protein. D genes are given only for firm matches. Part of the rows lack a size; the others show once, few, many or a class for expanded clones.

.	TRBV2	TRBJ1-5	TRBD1	TGTGCCAGCAGGACAGGGTTAAATCAGCCCCAGCATTTT	CASRTGLNQPQHF
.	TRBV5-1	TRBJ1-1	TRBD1	TGCGCCAGCAGCCTTTCCGGGACAGTGAACACTGAAGCTTTCTTT	CASSLSGTVNTEAFF
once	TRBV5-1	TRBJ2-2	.	TGCGCCAGCAGCTTGGCTGGCAGAGGGTCCGGGGAGCTGTTTTTT	CASSLAGRGSGELFF
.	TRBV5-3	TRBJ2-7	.	TGTGCCAGAAGCGAACCCGGGAGAGGGTCCTACGAGCAGTACTTC	CARSEPGRGSYEQYF
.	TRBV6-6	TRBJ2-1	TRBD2	TGTGCCAGCACAGGGACTAGCGGGAGGGGCAATGAGCAGTTCTTC	CASTGTSGRGNEQFF
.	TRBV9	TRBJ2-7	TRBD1	TGTGCCAGCAGCGCTCGGACAGGGGATGGATCGGGCGAGCAGTACTTC	CASSARTGDGSGEQYF
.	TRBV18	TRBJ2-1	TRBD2	TGTGCCAGCTCACCGGGACTAGCGGAGATCAATGAGCAGTTCTTC	CASSPGLAEINEQFF
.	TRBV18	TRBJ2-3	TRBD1	TGTGCCAGCTCCCCAGGACAGGTCGGGCACACAGATACGCAGTATTTT	CASSPGQVGHTDTQYF
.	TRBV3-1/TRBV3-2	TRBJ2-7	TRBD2	TGTGCCAGCAGCCAGAAGGGGAGGGTCGGCGTCGAGCAGTACTTC	CASSQKGRVGVEQYF
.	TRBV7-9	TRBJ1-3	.	TGTGCCAGCAGCTTCGGAGAATTCACCATATATTTT	CASSFGEFTIYF
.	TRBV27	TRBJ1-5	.	TGTGCCAGCAGTCCGCAGGCCGCCAGGGCTTATAGCAATCAGCCCCAGCATTTT	CASSPQAARAYSNQPQHF
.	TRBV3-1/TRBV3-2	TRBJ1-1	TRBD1	TGTGCCAGCAGCCAAGATTTCGGCGCACAGGGGTACACCACTGAAGCTTTCTTT	CASSQDFGAQGYTTEAFF
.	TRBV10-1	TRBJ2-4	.	TGCGCCAGCAGTGAGTCGACCCTGGAGGCCAAAAACATTCAGTACTTC	CASSESTLEAKNIQYF
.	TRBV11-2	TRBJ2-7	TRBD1	TGTGCCAGCAGCCTGGGACAGGGCTTCTACGAGCAGTACTTC	CASSLGQGFYEQYF
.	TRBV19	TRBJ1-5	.	TGTGCCAGTAGTATAGGGGGAGGTAGCAATCAGCCCCAGCATTTT	CASSIGGGSNQPQHF
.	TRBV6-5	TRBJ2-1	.	TGTGCCAGCAGTTATTGGAGGGAAAACAATGAGCAGTTCTTC	CASSYWRENNEQFF
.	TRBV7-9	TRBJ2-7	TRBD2	TGTGCCAGCAGCTTAGGACTAGCGGGAGGGAGCTACGAGCAGTACTTC	CASSLGLAGGSYEQYF
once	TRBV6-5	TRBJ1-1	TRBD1	TGTGCCAGCATCGGAACGGGACAGCCGCCCAGTGAAGCTTTCTTT	CASIGTGQPPSEAFF
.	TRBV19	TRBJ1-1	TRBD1	TGTGCCAGTAGCCGAATCGTGACAGGGGGCGTGAACACTGAAGCTTTCTTT	CASSRIVTGGVNTEAFF
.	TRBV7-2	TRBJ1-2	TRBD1	TGTGCCAGCAGCCTGGGACAGGGGGCGACCTATGGCTACACCTTC	CASSLGQGATYGYTF
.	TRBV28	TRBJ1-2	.	TGTGCCAGCAGTTCTAACAGGGCCTGGGGCTACACCTTC	CASSSNRAWGYTF
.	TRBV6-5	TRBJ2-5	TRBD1	TGTGCCAGCAGTTACGACAGGGTCGAAGAGACCCAGTACTTC	CASSYDRVEETQYF
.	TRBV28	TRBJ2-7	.	TGTGCCAGCAGGTATACTCGGGACACCCCCTACGAGCAGTACTTC	CASRYTRDTPYEQYF
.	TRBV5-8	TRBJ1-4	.	TGTGCCAGCAGCGTAGCGTCGTCTCAAAATGAAAAACTGTTTTTT	CASSVASSQNEKLFF
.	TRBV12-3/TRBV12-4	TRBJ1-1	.	TGTGCCAGCAGAACAGGGTTTTCGGTTGAAGCTTTCTTT	CASRTGFSVEAFF
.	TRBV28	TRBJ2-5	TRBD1	TGTGCCAGCAGTTTAATCCCCCAGGGGGCACCCCAAGAGACCCAGTACTTC	CASSLIPQGAPQETQYF
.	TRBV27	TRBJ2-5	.	TGTGCCAGCACTTCCGGCAGGGGCCGGCAAGAGACCCAGTACTTC	CASTSGRGRQETQYF
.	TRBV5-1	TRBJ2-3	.	TGCGCCAGCAGCTTGACGGGATCAGGAGATACGCAGTATTTT	CASSLTGSGDTQYF
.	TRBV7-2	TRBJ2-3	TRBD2	TGTGCCAGCAGCCTACGGACTAGCGGTGGAGATACGCAGTATTTT	CASSLRTSGGDTQYF
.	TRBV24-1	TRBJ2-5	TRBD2	TGTGCCACATCGAGCCTAGCGGGACAAGAGACCCAGTACTTC	CATSSLAGQETQYF
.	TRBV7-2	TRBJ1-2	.	TGTGCCAGCAGCCCCCAGGGCGGGGTTGGCTACACCTTC	CASSPQGGVGYTF
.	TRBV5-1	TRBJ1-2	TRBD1	TGCGCCAGCAGCTTGGGTGGACAGGGCGTCGGCTACACCTTC	CASSLGGQGVGYTF
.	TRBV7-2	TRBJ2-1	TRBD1	TGTGCCAGCAGCTCGTCGGGACAGGGGGCCTATGAGCAGTTCTTC	CASSSSGQGAYEQFF
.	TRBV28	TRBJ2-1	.	TGTGCCAGCAGACTTTACAATGAGCAGTTCTTC	CASRLYNEQFF
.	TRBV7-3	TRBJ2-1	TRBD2	TGTGCCAGCAGCCCCGCGGGAGTGGGAGGGCCCAACAATGAGCAGTTCTTC	CASSPAGVGGPNNEQFF
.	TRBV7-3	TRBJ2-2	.	TGTGCCAGCAGCACCTACCATACAGGGTCTCCCGGGGAGCTGTTTTTT	CASSTYHTGSPGELFF
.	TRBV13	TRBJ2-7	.	TGTGCCAGCAGCTCCAGGGGTAAAAACTCCTACGAGCAGTACTTC	CASSSRGKNSYEQYF
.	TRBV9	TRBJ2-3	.	TGTGCCAGCAGCGTAGGTCAGGGGCTAGATACGCAGTATTTT	CASSVGQGLDTQYF
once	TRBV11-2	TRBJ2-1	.	TGTGCCAGCAGCACGATCAGGGGAACCTACAATGAGCAGTTCTTC	CASSTIRGTYNEQFF
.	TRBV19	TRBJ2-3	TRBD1	TGTGCCAGTAGTGGGGACAGGGCCTTCGCAGATACGCAGTATTTT	CASSGDRAFADTQYF
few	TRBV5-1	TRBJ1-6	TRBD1	TGCGCCAGCAGCTCCGGGACAGGGGGGGAGTCACCCCTCCACTTT	CASSSGTGGESPLHF
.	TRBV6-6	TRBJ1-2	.	TGTGCCAGCAGTTCTACAGGGAACTATGGCTACACCTTC	CASSSTGNYGYTF
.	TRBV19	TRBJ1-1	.	TGTGCCAGTAGGAGAGACAGAGACACTGAAGCTTTCTTT	CASRRDRDTEAFF
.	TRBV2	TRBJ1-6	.	TGTGCCACTAGACAAGGGTCGAGGACAAATTCACCCCTCCACTTT	CATRQGSRTNSPLHF
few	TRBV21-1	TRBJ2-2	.	TGTGCCAGCAGCAAAGTGAGAAGTTTTAGGGGGCTCACCGGGGAGCTGTTTTTT	CASSKVRSFRGLTGELFF
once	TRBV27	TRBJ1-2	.	TGTGCCAGCAGTCCTCGCAGTCTCTTTGGCTACACCTTC	CASSPRSLFGYTF
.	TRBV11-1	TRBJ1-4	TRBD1	TGTGCCAGCAGCAGACAGGGGGCCGGTGAAAAACTGTTTTTT	CASSRQGAGEKLFF
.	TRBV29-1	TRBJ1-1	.	TGCAGCGTCCAACCGAGGACTGAAGCTTTCTTT	CSVQPRTEAFF
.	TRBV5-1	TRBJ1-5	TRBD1	TGCGCCAGCAGCACCGGGACAGGCGTCGGCAATCAGCCCCAGCATTTT	CASSTGTGVGNQPQHF
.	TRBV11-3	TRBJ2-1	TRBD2	TGTGCCAGCAGCTTAGGAGCTAGCGGGAGAGTATCGGGGTACAATGAGCAGTTCTTC	CASSLGASGRVSGYNEQFF
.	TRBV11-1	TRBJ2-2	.	TGTGCCAGCAGCTCGGGGGTCACCGGGGAGCTGTTTTTT	CASSSGVTGELFF
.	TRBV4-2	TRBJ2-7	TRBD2	TGTGCCAGCAGCCAAGAACGGGGGACTAGCCACGAGCAGTACTTC	CASSQERGTSHEQYF
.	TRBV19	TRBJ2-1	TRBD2	TGTGCCAGCAAACCCGGGACTAGCTTCTACAATGAGCAGTTCTTC	CASKPGTSFYNEQFF
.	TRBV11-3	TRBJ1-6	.	TGTGCCAGCAGCCGGGAATACAACACACCCCTCCACTTT	CASSREYNTPLHF
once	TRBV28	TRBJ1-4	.	TGTGCCAGCACCGGGACACCGGATGAAAAACTGTTTTTT	CASTGTPDEKLFF
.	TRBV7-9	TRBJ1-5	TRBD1	TGTGCCAGCAGCTTAGGGACAGGGGAAGATAGCAATCAGCCCCAGCATTTT	CASSLGTGEDSNQPQHF
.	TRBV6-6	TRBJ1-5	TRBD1	TGTGCCAGCATGCCAGGGGGAAACAATCAGCCCCAGCATTTT	CASMPGGNNQPQHF
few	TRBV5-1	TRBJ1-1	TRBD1	TGCGCCAGCAGCTTGGTGGCCGGGACAGGGGAAGCTTTCTTT	CASSLVAGTGEAFF
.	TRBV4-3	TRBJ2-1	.	TGCGCCAGCAGCCGTGGGGCTCCACCCTATTACAATGAGCAGTTCTTC	CASSRGAPPYYNEQFF
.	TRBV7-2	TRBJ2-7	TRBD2	TGTGCCAGCACCGAAACCGCGGGAGTCCACGAGCAGTACTTC	CASTETAGVHEQYF